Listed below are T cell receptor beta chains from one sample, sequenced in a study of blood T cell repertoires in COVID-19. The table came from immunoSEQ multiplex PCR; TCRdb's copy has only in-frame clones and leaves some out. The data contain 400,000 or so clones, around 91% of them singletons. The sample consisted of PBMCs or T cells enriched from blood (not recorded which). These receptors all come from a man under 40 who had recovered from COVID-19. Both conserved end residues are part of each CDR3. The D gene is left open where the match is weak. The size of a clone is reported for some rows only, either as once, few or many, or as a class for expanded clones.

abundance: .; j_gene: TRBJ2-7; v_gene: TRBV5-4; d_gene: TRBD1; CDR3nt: TGTGCCAGCAGCTCCACCGGGACAGGAGACTACGAGCAGTACTTC; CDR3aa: CASSSTGTGDYEQYF
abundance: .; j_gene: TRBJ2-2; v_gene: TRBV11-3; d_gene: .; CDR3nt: TGTGCCAGCAGCTTGGGAGAGGCGAACACCGGGGAGCTGTTTTTT; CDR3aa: CASSLGEANTGELFF
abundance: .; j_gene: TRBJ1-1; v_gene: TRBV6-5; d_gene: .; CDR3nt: TGTGCCAGCAAGCGGGAGGGGTACGGTGAAGCTTTCTTT; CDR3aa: CASKREGYGEAFF
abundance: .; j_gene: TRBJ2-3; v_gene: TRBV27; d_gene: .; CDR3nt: TGTGCCAGCAGTCGCGGGACTCTGCTGGATACGCAGTATTTT; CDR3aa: CASSRGTLLDTQYF
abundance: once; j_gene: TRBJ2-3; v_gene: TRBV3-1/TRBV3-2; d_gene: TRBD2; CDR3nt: TGTGCCAGCCGCTCGGGGGGGTCAGATACGCAGTATTTT; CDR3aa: CASRSGGSDTQYF
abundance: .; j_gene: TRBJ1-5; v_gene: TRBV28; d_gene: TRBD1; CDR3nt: TGTGCCAGCAGCCGACAGGGTAGCAATCAGCCCCAGCATTTT; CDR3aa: CASSRQGSNQPQHF
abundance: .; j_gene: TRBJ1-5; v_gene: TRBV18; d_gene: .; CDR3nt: TGTGCCAGCTCAGGAACGGAGAATCAGCCCCAGCATTTT; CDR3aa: CASSGTENQPQHF
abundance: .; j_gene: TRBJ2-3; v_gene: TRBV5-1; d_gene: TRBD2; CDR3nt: TGCGCCAGCAGGGCGATCGGCGGGAGGGCCGAAGATACGCAGTATTTT; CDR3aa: CASRAIGGRAEDTQYF
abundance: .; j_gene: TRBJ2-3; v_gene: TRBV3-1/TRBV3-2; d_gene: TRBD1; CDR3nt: TGTGCCAGCAGCCAAGACGGACAGGGGACGCAGTATTTT; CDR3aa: CASSQDGQGTQYF
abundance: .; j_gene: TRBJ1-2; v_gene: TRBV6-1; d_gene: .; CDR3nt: TGTGCCAGCAGTGAAGCACCAGGGGCGCAATTTTATGGCTACACCTTC; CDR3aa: CASSEAPGAQFYGYTF
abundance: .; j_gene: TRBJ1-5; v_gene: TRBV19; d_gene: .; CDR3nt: TGTGCCAGTAGCACACAGGGACCCATTAGCAATCAGCCCCAGCATTTT; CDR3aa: CASSTQGPISNQPQHF
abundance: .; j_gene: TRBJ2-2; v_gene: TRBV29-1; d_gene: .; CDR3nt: TGCAGCGTTGAAGGGCTGGCCGGGGAGCTGTTTTTT; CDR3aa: CSVEGLAGELFF
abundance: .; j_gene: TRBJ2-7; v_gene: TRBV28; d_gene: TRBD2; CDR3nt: TGTGCCAGCAGAACCCCGGGACTAGCGGGAGACGAGCAGTACTTC; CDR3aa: CASRTPGLAGDEQYF
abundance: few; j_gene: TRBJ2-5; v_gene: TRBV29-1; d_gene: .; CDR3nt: TGCAGCGTTGAAGACTCACTGCCAGACAGAGTAAGGGAGACCCAGTACTTC; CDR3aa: CSVEDSLPDRVRETQYF
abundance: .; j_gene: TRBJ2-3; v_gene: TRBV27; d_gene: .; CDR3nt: TGTGCCAGCAGTCGCTTAGCTAGCACAGATACGCAGTATTTT; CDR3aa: CASSRLASTDTQYF
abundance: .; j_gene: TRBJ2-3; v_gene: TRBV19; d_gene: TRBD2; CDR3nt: TGTGCCAGTAGTAGCCGACTAGCGGGAGTCACAGATACGCAGTATTTT; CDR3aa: CASSSRLAGVTDTQYF
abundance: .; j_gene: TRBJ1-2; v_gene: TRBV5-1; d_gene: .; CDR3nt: TGCGCCAGCAGCTTGGCCCCCTCACTGGTGAACTATGGCTACACCTTC; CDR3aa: CASSLAPSLVNYGYTF
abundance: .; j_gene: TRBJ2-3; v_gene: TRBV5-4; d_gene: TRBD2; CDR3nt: TGTGCCAGCAGCTTGGGAGGGAGGGGTGGCACAGATACGCAGTATTTT; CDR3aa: CASSLGGRGGTDTQYF
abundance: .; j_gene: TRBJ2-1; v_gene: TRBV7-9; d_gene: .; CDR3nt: TGTGCCAGCAGCTTAGTTGGTAGCGGACCCTACAATGAGCAGTTCTTC; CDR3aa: CASSLVGSGPYNEQFF
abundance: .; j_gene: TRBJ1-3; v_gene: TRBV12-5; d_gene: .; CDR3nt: TGTGCTAGTGCGGAGGGAAACACCATATATTTT; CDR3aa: CASAEGNTIYF
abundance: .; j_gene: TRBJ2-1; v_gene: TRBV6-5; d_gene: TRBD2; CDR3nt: TGTGCCAGCAGCCGACCCGGGACTAGCTCCCATGAGCAGTTCTTC; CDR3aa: CASSRPGTSSHEQFF
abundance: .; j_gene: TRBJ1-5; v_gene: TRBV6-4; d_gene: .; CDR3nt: TGTGCCAGCAGTGAGGAGGGGAGCCAGCCCCAGCATTTT; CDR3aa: CASSEEGSQPQHF
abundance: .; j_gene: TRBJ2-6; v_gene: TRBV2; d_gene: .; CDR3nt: TGTGCCAGCAGTCCTTCTGGGGCCAACGTCCTGACTTTC; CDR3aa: CASSPSGANVLTF
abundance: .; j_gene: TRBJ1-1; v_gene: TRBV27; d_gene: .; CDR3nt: TGTGCCAGCAGCCGAACTCTCGGGGGGAGGAACACTGAAGCTTTCTTT; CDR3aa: CASSRTLGGRNTEAFF
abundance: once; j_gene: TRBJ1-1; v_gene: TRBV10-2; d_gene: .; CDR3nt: TGCGCCAGCAGTGATCCCCAGGTGGGAGCTTTCTTT; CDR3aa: CASSDPQVGAFF
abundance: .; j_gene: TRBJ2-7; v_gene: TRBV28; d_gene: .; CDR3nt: TGTGCCAGCAGTTTGGGAGGCCGACTCGGGGACGAGCAGTACTTC; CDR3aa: CASSLGGRLGDEQYF
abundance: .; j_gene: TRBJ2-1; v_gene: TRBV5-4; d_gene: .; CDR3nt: TGTGCCAGCAGCTTGGGAGCTACGAGCTCCTACAATGAGCAGTTCTTC; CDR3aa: CASSLGATSSYNEQFF
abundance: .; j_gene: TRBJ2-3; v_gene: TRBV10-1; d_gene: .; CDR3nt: TGCGCCAGCAGTGGTTGGGAGTCTGGCACAGATACGCAGTATTTT; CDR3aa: CASSGWESGTDTQYF
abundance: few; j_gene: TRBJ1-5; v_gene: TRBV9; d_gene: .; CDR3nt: TGTGCCAGCAGCGTAGCAGGGGATAGCAATCAGCCCCAGCATTTT; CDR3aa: CASSVAGDSNQPQHF
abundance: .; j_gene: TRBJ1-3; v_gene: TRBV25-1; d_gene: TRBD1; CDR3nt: TGTGCCAGCAGTGAACTAGGACAGGTCTCTGGAAACACCATATATTTT; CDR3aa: CASSELGQVSGNTIYF
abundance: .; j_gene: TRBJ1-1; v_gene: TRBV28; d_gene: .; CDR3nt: TGTGCCAGCGTGAATAGGGGTCCCTTGAACACTGAAGCTTTCTTT; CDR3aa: CASVNRGPLNTEAFF
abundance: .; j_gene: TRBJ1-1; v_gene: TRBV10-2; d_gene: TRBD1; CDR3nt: TGCGCCAGCAGTGAGTCGGAGGGGGCAGCTTTCTTT; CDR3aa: CASSESEGAAFF
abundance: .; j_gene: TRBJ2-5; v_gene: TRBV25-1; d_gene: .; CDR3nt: TGTGCCAGCAACCACGACGGGGGAACGGAGACCCAGTACTTC; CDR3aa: CASNHDGGTETQYF
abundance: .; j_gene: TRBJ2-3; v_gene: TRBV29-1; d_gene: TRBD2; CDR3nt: TGCAGCGTTGGGCTAGCGGGAGGTACGCAGTATTTT; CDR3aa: CSVGLAGGTQYF
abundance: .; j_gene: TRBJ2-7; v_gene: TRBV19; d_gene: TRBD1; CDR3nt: TGTGCCAGTAGTATCCGGACAGGGAGATACGAGCAGTACTTC; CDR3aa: CASSIRTGRYEQYF
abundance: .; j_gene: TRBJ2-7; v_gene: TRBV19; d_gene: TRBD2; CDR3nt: TGTGCCAGTAGTTATCCCGGACTAGCGGGTCCCTACGAGCAGTACTTC; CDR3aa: CASSYPGLAGPYEQYF
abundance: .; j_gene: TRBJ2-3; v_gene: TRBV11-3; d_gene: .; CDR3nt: TGTGCCAGCAGCCTAGGACAGACTAGCACAGATACGCAGTATTTT; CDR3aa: CASSLGQTSTDTQYF
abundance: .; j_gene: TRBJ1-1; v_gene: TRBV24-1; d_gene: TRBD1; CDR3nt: TGTGCCACCAGCAAGGGGACAGAGAACACTGAAGCTTTCTTT; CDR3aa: CATSKGTENTEAFF
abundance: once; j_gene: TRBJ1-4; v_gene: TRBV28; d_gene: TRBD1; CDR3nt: TGTGCCACAGGGGGGCTGGGGGAAAAACTGTTTTTT; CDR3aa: CATGGLGEKLFF
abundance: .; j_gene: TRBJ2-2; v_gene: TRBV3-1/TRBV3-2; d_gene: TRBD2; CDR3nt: TGTGCCAGCAGCCAAACGAGCGGGAGCGACACCGGGGAGCTGTTTTTT; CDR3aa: CASSQTSGSDTGELFF
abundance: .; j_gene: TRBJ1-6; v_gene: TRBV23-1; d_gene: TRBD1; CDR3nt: TGCGCCAGCACCTTTCCGGGACAGGCTAATTCACCCCTCCACTTT; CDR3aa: CASTFPGQANSPLHF
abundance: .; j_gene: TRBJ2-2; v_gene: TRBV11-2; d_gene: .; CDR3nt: TGTGCCAGCAGTTCCGGGGGACGACAGAACACCGGGGAGCTGTTTTTT; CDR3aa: CASSSGGRQNTGELFF
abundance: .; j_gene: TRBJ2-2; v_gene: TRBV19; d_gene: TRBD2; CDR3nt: TGTGCCAGTAGTATCGGCGGGAGTCGGACCGGGGAGCTGTTTTTT; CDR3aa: CASSIGGSRTGELFF
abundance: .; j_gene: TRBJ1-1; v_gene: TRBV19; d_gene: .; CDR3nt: TGTGCCAGTACGGACAGCCTAGGAGCTTTCTTT; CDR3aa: CASTDSLGAFF
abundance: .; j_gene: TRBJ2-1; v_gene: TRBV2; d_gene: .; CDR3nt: TGTGCCAGCAGTGAGGGACTCGCCAATCTTAACGTTGAGCAGTTCTTC; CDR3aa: CASSEGLANLNVEQFF
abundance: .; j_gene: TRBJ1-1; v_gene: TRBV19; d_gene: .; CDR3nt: TGTGCCAGTAAGAACAGGGCGTCGATCGCGGGTACTGAAGCTTTCTTT; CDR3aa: CASKNRASIAGTEAFF
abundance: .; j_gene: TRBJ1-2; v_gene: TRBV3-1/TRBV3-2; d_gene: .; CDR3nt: TGTGCCAGCAGCCAAGAACCTTCGGGGTTACGAGGCTACACCTTC; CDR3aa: CASSQEPSGLRGYTF
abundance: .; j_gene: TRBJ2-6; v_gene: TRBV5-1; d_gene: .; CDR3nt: TGCGCCAGCAGCGCGTCGTTACAGGGATCTGGGGCCAACGTCCTGACTTTC; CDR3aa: CASSASLQGSGANVLTF
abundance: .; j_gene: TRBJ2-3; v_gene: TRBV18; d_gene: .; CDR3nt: TGTGCCAGCTCCTACGGCGGGGTCACAGATACGCAGTATTTT; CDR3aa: CASSYGGVTDTQYF
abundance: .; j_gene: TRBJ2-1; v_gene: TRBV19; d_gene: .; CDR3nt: TGTGCCAGTAGTACAACCAAGTGGCCGCAGTTCTTC; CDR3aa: CASSTTKWPQFF
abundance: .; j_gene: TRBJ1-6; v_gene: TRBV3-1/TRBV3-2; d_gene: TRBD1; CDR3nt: TGTGCCAGCAGGAGGGGACAGCATAATTCACCCCTCCACTTT; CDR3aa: CASRRGQHNSPLHF